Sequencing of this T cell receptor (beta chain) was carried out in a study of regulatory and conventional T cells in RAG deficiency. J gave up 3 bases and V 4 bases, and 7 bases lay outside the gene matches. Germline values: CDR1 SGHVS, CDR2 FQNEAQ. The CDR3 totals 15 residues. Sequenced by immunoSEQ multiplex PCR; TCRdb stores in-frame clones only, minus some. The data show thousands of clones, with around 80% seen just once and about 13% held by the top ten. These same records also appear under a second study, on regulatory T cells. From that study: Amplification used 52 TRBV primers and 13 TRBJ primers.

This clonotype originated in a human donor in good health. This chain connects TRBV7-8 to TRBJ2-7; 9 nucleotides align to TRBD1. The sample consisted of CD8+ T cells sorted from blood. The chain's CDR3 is CASSSYRGQGYEQYF. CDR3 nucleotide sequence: TGTGCCAGCAGCTCCTACAGGGGGCAAGGCTACGAGCAGTACTTC.